This TCR beta chain was sequenced for a study of blood T cells in healthy people across ages. Whole-study findings and limits: It was held that the diversity estimates obtained from one million T cells were underestimates. Versus aged donors, long-lived donors had higher diversity and more naive CD4+ cells. Diversity of TCR beta per million T cells declined in a roughly linear way with age.

Next came a second PCR, run for roughly 7 to 12 cycles, which used a sample-barcoded 5' primer along with a J-beta primer mix. TCRdb re-analysed the 5' RACE reads in MiXCR, keeping a single row per CDR3 protein. The data show 600,000 to 900,000 distinct CDR3 sequences, roughly 26% seen once. With regard to this clonotype: As yet, its antigen is unknown.

Between the trimmed V and J ends, which lost 0 bases and 3 bases, there was a span of 10 bases. In germline, CDR1 is SGHRS, CDR2 YFSETQ. CDR3 length: 14 amino acids. These same data were also listed under a study on T cells of mothers and their children. That study adds: Donation involved three healthy Caucasian mothers and the six children that they had.

Sequenced sample: blood. The chain joins TRBV5-1 to TRBJ2-7; D might be TRBD1 (5 bases). This clonotype was sampled from a boy aged 10-17 years in good health. This CDR3 is CASSLVAGNYEQYF. The CDR3, as DNA: TGCGCCAGCAGCTTGGTGGCAGGGAACTACGAGCAGTACTTC. Variable domain in full (rest from reference TRBV5-1 and TRBJ2-7): KAGVTQTPRYLIKTRGQQVTLSCSPISGHRSVSWYQQTPGQGLQFLFEYFSETQRNKGNFPGRFSGRQFSNSRSEMNVSTLELGDSALYLCASSLVAGNYEQYFGPGTRLTVT.